Shown below are 31 T cell receptor beta chains from a single sample sequenced in a study of T cell responses to AZD1222 COVID-19 vaccine. Some clones are missing from TCRdb's copy, which holds only in-frame ones; the method was immunoSEQ multiplex PCR. The repertoire consists of roughly 190,000 clones, with around 94% occurring once and the leading ten covering 3.6%. The input for sequencing was peripheral blood, taken 28 days after the second dose of the MenACWY control vaccine. The receptors come from an adult who received the MenACWY meningococcal vaccine as a control.

This sequence joins TRBV7-3 and TRBJ2-3; D may be TRBD2 (6 bases). Germline loops: CDR1 SGHTA, CDR2 FQGTGA. The V end lost 2 bases, the J end lost 4 bases, and 13 bases lay between the germline ends. CDR3 length equals 15 residues. The CDR3 region is CASSLQGTASDTQYF. The CDR3 nucleotides are TGTGCCAGCAGCTTACAAGGGACTGCCTCAGATACGCAGTATTTT.

The chain carries TRBV28 and TRBJ1-2; 10 bases map to TRBD1. The CDR3 consists of 14 residues. Germline V gene data show CDR1 as MDHEN and CDR2 as SYDVKM. The V and J ends lost 4 bases and 8 bases, in that order; junction bases with no gene match: 7. CDR3 nucleotides: TGTGCCAGCAGTTCAAAAGGGACAGGGGACGGCTACACCTTC. It yields the protein CASSSKGTGDGYTF.

The V gene is TRBV11-2, the J gene TRBJ1-6; no definite D call. Germline assignment: CDR1 SGHAT and CDR2 FQNNGV. This CDR3 is 14 amino acids long. Trimming took 5 bases from V and 7 from J, leaving 12 bases between them. The CDR3 bases are TGTGCCAGCAGCCATCCCTTCGAGAATTCACCCCTCCACTTT. This codes for CASSHPFENSPLHF.

The V gene is TRBV12-3 or TRBV12-4, the J gene TRBJ2-7; perhaps D is TRBD1 or TRBD2 (5 bases each). Trimming removed 4 bases from V and 6 bases from J, with 13 bases in between. The CDR3 sequence is 13 residues long. CDR3 loop: CASSWGPGLEQYF. In nucleotides, the CDR3 is TGTGCCAGCAGTTGGGGCCCGGGGCTCGAGCAGTACTTC.

The chain has TRBV30 and TRBJ1-5, with D tentatively TRBD1 (5 bases). From germline, CDR1 is GTSNPN and CDR2 SVGIG (reference sequence). The V and J ends lost 2 bases and 6 bases respectively, with 14 bases between them. The CDR3 extends over 14 amino acids. The CDR3 loop reads CAWSPDSGGQPQHF. As DNA, the CDR3 is TGTGCCTGGAGTCCGGACTCTGGGGGTCAGCCCCAGCATTTT.

CDR3 DNA: TGTGCCAGCCGTAACGGACAGAGCTCTGGAAACACCATATATTTT. The encoded protein is CASRNGQSSGNTIYF. The genes are TRBV7-2 and TRBJ1-3; D might be TRBD1 (6 bases). The germline V and J ends were trimmed by 8 bases and 0 bases, with 14 bases remaining between them. The CDR3 contains 15 residues. Germline values: CDR1 SGHTA, CDR2 FQGNSA.

The chain employs TRBV28 and TRBJ2-7; 7 nucleotides line up with TRBD2. This CDR3 comprises 15 residues. The germline V gene encodes CDR1 MDHEN and CDR2 SYDVKM. V lost 6 bases, J lost 4 bases, and 12 bases stayed unmatched. This CDR3 is CASSPHSGLRYEQYF. As DNA, the CDR3 is TGTGCCAGCAGCCCCCATTCGGGACTACGATACGAGCAGTACTTC.

The chain couples TRBV30 to TRBJ1-1; no clear D. Deletions cut 0 bases from V and 4 bases from J, with 9 bases between. The CDR3 consists of 13 residues. Germline values: CDR1 GTSNPN, CDR2 SVGIG (reference sequence). The CDR3 nucleotides read TGTGCCTGGAGTGTCGTGACCCCCACTGAAGCTTTCTTT. Residues: CAWSVVTPTEAFF.

The chain combines TRBV4-1 with TRBJ1-1; no definite D call. The V and J ends lost 1 base and 8 bases respectively, with 11 bases between them. Germline assignment: CDR1 MGHRA and CDR2 YSYEKL. The CDR3 length is 13 residues. The DNA of the CDR3 is TGCGCCAGCAGCCAAGGTACACACCAGGAAGCTTTCTTT. Its protein is CASSQGTHQEAFF.

This chain joins TRBV2 and TRBJ1-6, with D possibly TRBD1 on 5 matching bases. The CDR3 has 15 amino acids. From germline, CDR1 is SNHLY and CDR2 FYNNEI. The ends were cut back, 10 bases at V and 5 bases at J, with 18 bases in the middle. The CDR3, as DNA: TGTGCCACAGATCAGGGTTTACTCGATAATTCACCCCTCCACTTT. Residues: CATDQGLLDNSPLHF.

The chain recombines TRBV19 with TRBJ2-2; tentatively, D is TRBD1 or TRBD2 (5 bases each). Looked up from germline, CDR1 is LNHDA and CDR2 is SQIVND (reference sequence). Trimming removed 1 base from V and 6 bases from J, with 6 bases in between. The CDR3 covers 13 residues. The CDR3 spells CASSIVGAGELFF. The CDR3 region has the DNA TGTGCCAGTAGTATAGTGGGGGCCGGGGAGCTGTTTTTT.

V usage is TRBV4-1 and J usage is TRBJ2-1; 9 bases are a match to TRBD2. The CDR3 loop spans 15 amino acids. The V gene's germline CDR1 is MGHRA and CDR2 YSYEKL. The junction had 12 bases not matched to a gene; V was cut back by 7 bases and J by 8 bases. The CDR3 coding sequence is TGCGCCAGCACCAGACTAGCGGAAGGCGGAGATGAGCAGTTCTTC. Protein sequence: CASTRLAEGGDEQFF.

The chain uses TRBV11-2 and TRBJ1-2; no firm D call. CDR3 length: 14 amino acids. V lost 4 bases and J 0 bases, leaving 9 bases between the germline ends. From germline, CDR1 is SGHAT and CDR2 FQNNGV. CDR3 residues: CASSSVGSNYGYTF. The CDR3 bases are TGTGCCAGCAGCTCAGTAGGGTCTAACTATGGCTACACCTTC.

The V call is TRBV29-1, the J call TRBJ2-4, with D tentatively TRBD1 (6 bases). The CDR3 runs 11 residues. Per the germline V gene, CDR1 is SQVTM and CDR2 is ANQGSEA. Trimming took 5 bases from V and 8 from J, leaving 10 bases between them. Here the CDR3 reads CSVLQGDIQYF. In nucleotides, the CDR3 is TGCAGCGTTCTACAGGGAGACATTCAGTACTTC.

This clone has just one count. The chain joins TRBV5-8 to TRBJ2-3, with 9 bases matching TRBD1. Germline CDR1 reads SGHTS; CDR2 reads YDEGEE. The CDR3 has 16 residues. With 0 bases clipped from V and 4 bases from J, the junction kept 6 bases outside the gene matches. This chain's CDR3 is CASSLGATGGADTQYF. CDR3 DNA: TGTGCCAGCAGCTTGGGGGCGACAGGGGGAGCAGATACGCAGTATTTT.

The chain employs TRBV7-9 and TRBJ2-3; 9 nucleotides align to TRBD1. V gave up 5 bases and J gave up 4 bases; unmatched junction bases: 10. The length of the CDR3 is 16 residues. Germline lookup yields CDR1 SEHNR and CDR2 FQNEAQ (reference sequence). The CDR3 loop is CASSAYTGGGADTQYF. As DNA, the CDR3 is TGTGCCAGCAGCGCCTACACAGGGGGCGGCGCAGATACGCAGTATTTT.

This clone has a single count. The chain combines TRBV14 with TRBJ1-3, with no clear D. The germline CDR1 and CDR2 sequences are SGHDN and FVKESK. The V end lost 4 bases, the J end lost 8 bases, and 12 bases lay between the germline ends. CDR3 length: 13 amino acids. CDR3 residues: CASSLGEGDTIYF. The CDR3 bases are TGTGCCAGCAGCCTCGGGGAAGGAGACACCATATATTTT.

This clone was recorded only once. This chain connects TRBV2 to TRBJ1-1, with no clear D. Germline V gene data show CDR1 as SNHLY and CDR2 as FYNNEI. V was shortened by 2 bases and J by 1 base, with 8 bases between the two germline ends. CDR3 length equals 14 residues. This CDR3 is CASSEMGRNTEAFF. CDR3 DNA sequence: TGTGCCAGCAGTGAAATGGGCAGGAACACTGAAGCTTTCTTT.

This clone was seen only once. The V gene is TRBV5-6, the J gene TRBJ1-1; the D gene is possibly TRBD1 (6 bases). The V and J ends lost 4 bases and 3 bases respectively, with 16 bases between them. Germline CDR1 reads SGHDT; CDR2 reads YYEEEE. The CDR3 totals 15 residues. CDR3 sequence reads: CASSPSTGADTEAFF. The DNA for the CDR3 is TGTGCCAGCAGCCCATCGACAGGTGCCGACACTGAAGCTTTCTTT.

The chain couples TRBV2 to TRBJ2-3, with D possibly TRBD1 on 6 matching bases. Per germline, CDR1 SNHLY and CDR2 FYNNEI. V was clipped by 2 bases and J by 4 bases, with 16 bases between them. The CDR3 sequence is 16 residues long. The CDR3 sequence is CASSESTGKVADTQYF. CDR3 nucleotides: TGTGCCAGCAGTGAATCAACAGGGAAAGTGGCAGATACGCAGTATTTT.

The chain combines TRBV19 with TRBJ1-3, with D perhaps TRBD1 (5 bases). There are 17 residues in the CDR3. Trimming took off 2 bases at V and 0 bases at J, with 14 bases between the two ends. Germline values: CDR1 LNHDA, CDR2 SQIVND (reference sequence). The CDR3 region has the DNA TGTGCCAGTAGTATAAGGACCCAGGGCCGCTCTGGAAACACCATATATTTT. Translated: CASSIRTQGRSGNTIYF. Filled out from reference TRBV19 and TRBJ1-3, the complete variable domain reads DGGITQSPKYLFRKEGQNVTLSCEQNLNHDAMYWYRQDPGQGLRLIYYSQIVNDFQKGDIAEGYSVSREKKESFPLTVTSAQKNPTAFYLCASSIRTQGRSGNTIYFGEGSWLTVV.

This rearrangement joins TRBV10-3 to TRBJ2-3; 9 bases fit TRBD2. Trimming cost V 6 bases and J 5 bases; bases outside gene matches: 9. The CDR3 loop spans 15 amino acids. From germline, CDR1 is ENHRY and CDR2 SYGVKD. The CDR3 coding sequence is TGTGCCATCAGGTACGGACTAGCGCCAAAAGATACGCAGTATTTT. This encodes CAIRYGLAPKDTQYF.

The gene calls are TRBV4-3 and TRBJ2-5; 12 positions match TRBD2. The CDR3 covers 16 residues. Germline CDR1 and CDR2: LGHNA and YSLEER. The ends lost 1 base at V and 5 bases at J; junction bases unmatched: 5. CDR3 nucleotides: TGCGCCAGCAGCCAAGGACTAGCGGGAGATCTGGAGACCCAGTACTTC. Amino acid sequence: CASSQGLAGDLETQYF.

The CDR3: CAIAPTGGNTIYF. The CDR3 bases are TGTGCCATCGCTCCCACAGGCGGAAACACCATATATTTT. V and J are TRBV10-3 and TRBJ1-3; perhaps TRBD1 as D (5 bases). CDR3 length: 13 amino acids. CDR1 ENHRY and CDR2 SYGVKD come from the germline V gene. V was shortened by 8 bases and J by 4 bases, with 12 bases between the two germline ends.

This chain connects TRBV7-8 to TRBJ2-7; perhaps TRBD2 as D (5 bases). In germline, CDR1 is SGHVS, CDR2 FQNEAQ. V was cut by 5 bases and J by 5 bases, with 22 bases left in between. This CDR3 spans 16 amino acids. CDR3: CASSPSYLPARDEQYF. Here the CDR3 DNA reads TGTGCCAGCAGCCCTAGCTACCTTCCGGCCCGGGACGAGCAGTACTTC.

This rearrangement joins TRBV6-1 to TRBJ2-1, with a weak D call TRBD2 (6 bases). From germline, CDR1 is MNHNS and CDR2 SASEGT. V lost 2 bases to trimming and J lost 10 bases, with 12 bases between them. The CDR3 is made up of 13 amino acids. The CDR3 DNA reads TGTGCCAGCAGTGAAAGGTCGGGAGACGAGCAGTTCTTC. Its protein product is CASSERSGDEQFF.

The V and J genes are TRBV7-2 and TRBJ1-1, with unresolved D. Per the germline V gene, CDR1 is SGHTA and CDR2 is FQGNSA. This CDR3 is 16 amino acids long. V gave up 1 base and J gave up 0 bases, with 12 bases separating them. The CDR3 DNA reads TGTGCCAGCAGCTTAGATAACGGGCGAGTGAACACTGAAGCTTTCTTT. This gives the protein CASSLDNGRVNTEAFF.

CDR3 coding DNA: TGTGCCACCAGCAGAAAAACGGTCTCTGAGCAGTTCTTC. It codes for CATSRKTVSEQFF. The chain joins TRBV15 to TRBJ2-1; D is ambiguous. CDR1 and CDR2 from the germline V gene are LNHNV and YYDKDF (reference sequence). This CDR3 has 13 amino acids. V was trimmed by 2 bases and J by 9 bases, leaving 11 bases between them.

V is TRBV5-5 and J is TRBJ1-3; weak D call: TRBD1 (5 bases). V gave up 4 bases and J gave up 4 bases, with 12 bases separating them. The CDR3 contains 14 residues. Germline V gene sequence: CDR1 SGHKS, CDR2 YYEKEE (reference sequence). CDR3 DNA: TGTGCCAGCAGCATGAGGGGCGACGGAAACACCATATATTTT. This encodes CASSMRGDGNTIYF.

This clone appeared a single time. This chain joins TRBV24-1 and TRBJ2-1; the D gene is possibly TRBD1 (6 bases). The ends were cut back, 0 bases at V and 10 bases at J, with 18 bases in the middle. This CDR3 is built from 16 residues. From germline, CDR1 is KGHDR and CDR2 SFDVKD. CDR3 loop: CATSDLDTPGHPEQFF. In DNA form, the CDR3 reads TGTGCCACCAGTGATTTGGACACTCCGGGACACCCCGAGCAGTTCTTC.

CDR3 coding DNA: TGTGCCAGCCAGGGGGCAAGGGAAAAACTGTTTTTT. Its translation: CASQGAREKLFF. V is TRBV11-3 and J is TRBJ1-4; 8 bases map to TRBD1. J lost 8 bases, V lost 8 bases, and 4 bases had no gene match. Germline V lookup: CDR1 SGHNT, CDR2 YENEEA. The CDR3 has 12 amino acids.